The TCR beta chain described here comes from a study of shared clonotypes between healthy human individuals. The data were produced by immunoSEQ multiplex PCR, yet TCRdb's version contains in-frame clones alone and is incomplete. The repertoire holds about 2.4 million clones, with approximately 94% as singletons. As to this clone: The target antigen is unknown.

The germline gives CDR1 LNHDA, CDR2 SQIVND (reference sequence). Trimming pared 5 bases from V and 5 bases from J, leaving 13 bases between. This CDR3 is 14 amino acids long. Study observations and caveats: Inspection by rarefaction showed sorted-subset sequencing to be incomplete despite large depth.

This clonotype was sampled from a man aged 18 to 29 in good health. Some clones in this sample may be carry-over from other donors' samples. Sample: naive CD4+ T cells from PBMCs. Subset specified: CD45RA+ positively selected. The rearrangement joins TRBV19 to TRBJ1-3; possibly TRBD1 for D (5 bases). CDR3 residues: CASSPSHRRNTIYF. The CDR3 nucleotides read TGTGCCAGTAGTCCCTCACACAGGAGAAACACCATATATTTT. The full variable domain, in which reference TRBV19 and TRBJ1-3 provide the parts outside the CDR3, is DGGITQSPKYLFRKEGQNVTLSCEQNLNHDAMYWYRQDPGQGLRLIYYSQIVNDFQKGDIAEGYSVSREKKESFPLTVTSAQKNPTAFYLCASSPSHRRNTIYFGEGSWLTVV.